This T cell receptor beta chain was captured by sequencing in a study of OX40 agonist ivuxolimab in advanced cancers. Study at large: Six ivuxolimab dose levels, 0.01 to 10 mg/kg, were given intravenously every 2 weeks. Three patients got partial responses; one had hepatocellular carcinoma and two had cutaneous melanoma.

Clones were sequenced by immunoSEQ multiplex PCR, and TCRdb holds only the in-frame ones, with some missing. The sample holds fewer than 75,000 clones, more than 75% seen once. This clone was seen a single time. Germline V lookup: CDR1 SGHNT, CDR2 YYREEE (reference sequence). V lost 2 bases and J 8 bases, leaving 16 bases between the germline ends. The CDR3 contains 15 residues. The sample consisted of CD4+ or CD8+ T cells sorted from blood, taken in a trial of the OX40 agonist ivuxolimab. The source of this sequence is an adult with an advanced solid tumor such as melanoma, head and neck, liver or kidney cancer. The genes are TRBV5-4 and TRBJ1-4; a possible D gene is TRBD1 (6 bases). The CDR3 here is CASSFRGGRGEKLFF. In DNA form, the CDR3 reads TGTGCCAGCAGCTTCAGGGGCGGACGGGGAGAAAAACTGTTTTTT.